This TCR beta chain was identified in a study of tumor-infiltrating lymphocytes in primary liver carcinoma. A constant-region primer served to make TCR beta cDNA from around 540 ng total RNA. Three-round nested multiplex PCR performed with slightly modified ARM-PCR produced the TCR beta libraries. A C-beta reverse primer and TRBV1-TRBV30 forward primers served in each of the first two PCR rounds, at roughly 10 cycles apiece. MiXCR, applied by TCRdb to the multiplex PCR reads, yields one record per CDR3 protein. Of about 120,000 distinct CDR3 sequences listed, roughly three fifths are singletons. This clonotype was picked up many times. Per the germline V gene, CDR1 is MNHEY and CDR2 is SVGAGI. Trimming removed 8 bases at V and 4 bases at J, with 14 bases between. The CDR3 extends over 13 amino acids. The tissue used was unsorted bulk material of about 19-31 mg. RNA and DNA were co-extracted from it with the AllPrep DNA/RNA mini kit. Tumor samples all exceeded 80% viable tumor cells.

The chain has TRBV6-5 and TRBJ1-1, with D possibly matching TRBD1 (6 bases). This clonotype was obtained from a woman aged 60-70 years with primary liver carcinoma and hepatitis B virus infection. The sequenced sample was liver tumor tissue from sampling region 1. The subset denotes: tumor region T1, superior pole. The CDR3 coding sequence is TGTGCCAGCGCTGAACAGGGAGGCACTGAAGCTTTCTTT. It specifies CASAEQGGTEAFF.